This T cell receptor (beta chain) comes out of a study of vaccination effects on CD4 cells after COVID-19. Study-wide points: Vaccine- and infection-induced clones showed marked clonal contraction late following vaccination. Healthy vaccinees' vaccine-induced clones included only 1 of 255 that recognized common cold coronaviruses.

With 2 bases removed from V and 1 base from J, the gap between germline ends came to 8 bases. The CDR3 has 15 amino acids. CDR1 and CDR2 from the germline V gene are MRHNA and SNTAGT. Using immunoSEQ multiplex PCR, the repertoire was profiled, and TCRdb retains in-frame clones only, with some absent. Of 30,000 to 40,000 clones in the sample, less than 80% are singletons; the top ten hold about 27%. This clone was seen a few times. Its antigen is still unknown. After expansion with viral peptide pools in the ViraFEST assay, antigen-specific CD4+ T cells were sequenced. Culturing for around eleven days preceded CD4+ T cell isolation. In the vaccine recipients, nucleocapsid antibodies were negative and there was no prior SARS-CoV-2 infection. Some 2 million PBMC per well received approximately 10 IU/ml IL-2 and around 11 ug/ml peptides in culture. The authors replaced half the medium with IL-2 medium on days 3 and 7.

This sample comprised CD4+ T cells from PBMCs cultured with HCoV-OC43 spike peptides, obtained before COVID-19 vaccination. The sample's subset: HCoV-OC43 spike overlapping peptide pool stimulation. V and J are TRBV6-4 and TRBJ2-2; D perhaps matches TRBD1 (7 bases). The TCR sequence derives from a human donor who received a COVID-19 vaccine. DNA of the CDR3: TGTGCCAGCAGTGACCAGGGGGGGAACACCGGGGAGCTGTTTTTT. Its translation is CASSDQGGNTGELFF.